The next 28 T cell receptor beta chains were all read from a single sample in a study of CD8 T cells in Susac syndrome. Reverse transcription used 0.5 to 1 ug RNA and random hexamers. TCRdb independently ran MiXCR on the immunoSEQ multiplex PCR reads; one entry per CDR3 protein. Of 71,000 or so distinct CDR3 sequences listed, approximately 93% are singletons. What was sequenced was CD4+ T cells from PBMCs. These receptors were taken from a human donor with Susac syndrome.

The chain combines TRBV7-2 with TRBJ1-5; 10 bases match TRBD1. This CDR3 contains 16 residues. V trimming: 9 bases; J trimming: 7 bases; junction bases outside the gene matches: 15. The germline CDR1 and CDR2 sequences are SGHTA and FQGNSA. The CDR3: CARPPGTGESEQPQHF. The CDR3 bases are TGTGCCAGACCCCCCGGGACAGGGGAGAGTGAGCAGCCCCAGCATTTT.

This clonotype was recorded only once. This rearrangement joins TRBV4-1 to TRBJ1-1, with D tentatively TRBD1 (5 bases). Trimming pared 0 bases from V and 3 bases from J, leaving 11 bases between. The CDR3 sequence is 15 residues long. CDR1 MGHRA and CDR2 YSYEKL come from the germline V gene. This chain's CDR3 is CASSQDRGGDTEAFF. The CDR3 DNA sequence: TGCGCCAGCAGCCAAGATCGGGGGGGGGACACTGAAGCTTTCTTT.

V gene TRBV15 combines with J gene TRBJ1-2; a possible D gene is TRBD1 (5 bases). In germline, CDR1 is LNHNV, CDR2 YYDKDF (reference sequence). This CDR3 contains 14 residues. Trimming removed 0 bases at V and 2 bases at J, with 7 bases between. The CDR3 DNA reads as TGTGCCACCAGCAGAGATGCAGGGAACTATGGCTACACCTTC. Translated: CATSRDAGNYGYTF.

This rearrangement joins TRBV11-2 to TRBJ2-1; 14 bases agree with TRBD2. The CDR3 totals 17 residues. CDR1 SGHAT and CDR2 FQNNGV come from the germline V gene. J was trimmed by 4 bases and V by 3 bases; bases with no gene match: 5. CDR3 in amino acids: CASSLGLAGASYNEQFF. The CDR3 nucleotides are TGTGCCAGCAGCTTGGGACTAGCGGGGGCTAGTTACAATGAGCAGTTCTTC.

This chain links TRBV18 with TRBJ1-4, with D hard to call. Germline CDR1 KGHSH, CDR2 LQKENI. There are 13 residues in the CDR3. Trimming removed 2 bases from V and 5 bases from J, with 6 bases in between. CDR3 in DNA: TGTGCCAGCTCACCAAGACCGAATGAAAAACTGTTTTTT. As protein: CASSPRPNEKLFF.

The chain links TRBV3-1 to TRBJ1-2, with 7 bases fitting TRBD1. The CDR3 is made up of 15 amino acids. The V gene end was trimmed by 4 bases and the J gene end by 7 bases; junction bases not matched to a gene: 12. Germline lookup yields CDR1 LGHDT and CDR2 YNNKEL (reference sequence). The CDR3 region is CASSLRGRSAGGYTF. CDR3 bases: TGTGCCAGCAGCCTCAGGGGGAGATCCGCGGGTGGCTACACCTTC. The full variable domain, with the rest looked up from reference TRBV3-1 and TRBJ1-2, is DTAVSQTPKYLVTQMGNDKSIKCEQNLGHDTMYWYKQDSKKFLKIMFSYNNKELIINETVPNRFSPKSPDKAHLNLHINSLELGDSAVYFCASSLRGRSAGGYTFGSGTRLTVV.

The chain uses TRBV5-1 and TRBJ1-1; TRBD1 aligns across 10 bases. J gave up 6 bases and V 5 bases, and 7 bases lay outside the gene matches. The CDR3 is 14 residues long. Germline V gives CDR1 SGHRS, CDR2 YFSETQ. CDR3 sequence: CASRMTGGAAEAFF. CDR3 bases: TGCGCCAGCAGGATGACAGGGGGCGCCGCTGAAGCTTTCTTT. The full variable domain, in which reference TRBV5-1 and TRBJ1-1 provide the parts outside the CDR3, is KAGVTQTPRYLIKTRGQQVTLSCSPISGHRSVSWYQQTPGQGLQFLFEYFSETQRNKGNFPGRFSGRQFSNSRSEMNVSTLELGDSALYLCASRMTGGAAEAFFGQGTRLTVV.

V and J are TRBV6-1 and TRBJ2-2, with D possibly being TRBD1 (6 bases). Trimming took off 11 bases at V and 0 bases at J, with 10 bases between the two ends. The CDR3 sequence is 13 residues long. The germline V gene encodes CDR1 MNHNS and CDR2 SASEGT. CDR3 DNA sequence: TGTGCCTACCAGGGGTCGAACACCGGGGAGCTGTTTTTT. Its protein product is CAYQGSNTGELFF.

CDR3 loop: CASSRDREGYEQYF. The CDR3 DNA reads as TGTGCCAGCAGCCGGGACAGGGAAGGCTACGAGCAGTACTTC. The chain has TRBV2 and TRBJ2-7; TRBD1 matches at 9 bases. With 6 bases clipped from V and 3 bases from J, the junction kept 6 bases outside the gene matches. The CDR3 length is 14 residues. Per germline, CDR1 SNHLY and CDR2 FYNNEI.

The chain combines TRBV2 with TRBJ2-3, with D possibly called TRBD1 or TRBD2 (5 bases each). This CDR3 has 14 residues. With 5 bases removed from V and 2 bases from J, the gap between germline ends came to 11 bases. The germline V gene has CDR1 SNHLY and CDR2 FYNNEI. CDR3 loop: CASSMDGATDTQYF. Written as DNA, the CDR3 is TGTGCCAGCAGTATGGACGGGGCCACAGATACGCAGTATTTT.

This clonotype was observed once. V and J are TRBV30 and TRBJ2-7; 10 nucleotides match TRBD1. The V and J ends lost 5 bases and 1 base, in that order; junction bases with no gene match: 5. This CDR3 spans 14 amino acids. CDR1 GTSNPN and CDR2 SVGIG come from the germline V gene (reference sequence). This chain's CDR3 is CAWCRDRGSYEQYF. Here the CDR3 DNA reads TGTGCCTGGTGTCGGGACAGGGGATCCTACGAGCAGTACTTC.

The CDR3 sequence is CASSVARRGGLFGTDTQYF. CDR3 nucleotide sequence: TGTGCCAGCAGCGTAGCTCGGAGGGGGGGGCTATTCGGGACAGATACGCAGTATTTT. This chain links TRBV9 with TRBJ2-3; D perhaps matches TRBD2 (7 bases). Trimming pared 0 bases from V and 3 bases from J, leaving 23 bases between. Germline CDR1 reads SGDLS; CDR2 reads YYNGEE. The CDR3 runs to 19 residues. Complete variable domain (other parts from reference TRBV9 and TRBJ2-3): DSGVTQTPKHLITATGQRVTLRCSPRSGDLSVYWYQQSLDQGLQFLIQYYNGEERAKGNILERFSAQQFPDLHSELNLSSLELGDSALYFCASSVARRGGLFGTDTQYFGPGTRLTVL.

The chain recombines TRBV11-3 with TRBJ1-1, with no clear D. Germline V lookup: CDR1 SGHNT, CDR2 YENEEA. This CDR3 is 17 amino acids long. The V and J ends lost 1 base and 3 bases respectively, with 18 bases between them. CDR3 in amino acids: CASSLVAGPTSDTEAFF. The CDR3, as DNA: TGTGCCAGCAGCTTAGTTGCCGGGCCAACAAGCGACACTGAAGCTTTCTTT.

V and J are TRBV5-1 and TRBJ1-4; a weak D match, TRBD1 (6 bases). The germline V gene has CDR1 SGHRS and CDR2 YFSETQ. The CDR3 spans 14 residues. The V end was cut by 1 base, the J end by 13 bases, with 17 bases between. The CDR3 here is CASSLSDARQVLFF. The CDR3 nucleotides read TGCGCCAGCAGCTTGTCCGACGCCCGACAGGTACTGTTTTTT.

The chain combines TRBV7-2 with TRBJ2-7, with D hard to call. The germline V gene encodes CDR1 SGHTA and CDR2 FQGNSA. V lost 6 bases and J 2 bases, leaving 11 bases between the germline ends. The CDR3 is 13 amino acids. In nucleotides, the CDR3 is TGTGCCAGCAGTTCCGACGGTGCCTACGAGCAGTACTTC. Protein: CASSSDGAYEQYF. The whole variable domain, filled in from reference TRBV7-2 and TRBJ2-7, reads GAGVSQSPSNKVTEKGKDVELRCDPISGHTALYWYRQSLGQGLEFLIYFQGNSAPDKSGLPSDRFSAERTGGSVSTLTIQRTQQEDSAVYLCASSSDGAYEQYFGPGTRLTVT.

This clonotype was found once. J is TRBJ2-4 and V is TRBV19; D is tentatively TRBD1 or TRBD2 (6 bases each). The V and J ends lost 1 base and 9 bases respectively, with 13 bases between them. The germline CDR1 and CDR2 sequences are LNHDA and SQIVND (reference sequence). The CDR3 runs 14 residues. For the CDR3, the DNA is TGTGCCAGTAGTATAGGGGGCAGGGGAGGCATTCAGTACTTC. Amino acid sequence: CASSIGGRGGIQYF.

This chain joins TRBV5-1 and TRBJ2-3; TRBD2 aligns across 9 bases. Germline V gives CDR1 SGHRS, CDR2 YFSETQ. The CDR3 totals 16 residues. The J segment lost 6 bases and the V segment lost 0 bases, leaving 8 bases of the junction unmatched. For the CDR3, the DNA is TGCGCCAGCAGCTTGGTTGCGGGGGGGTCCGCGGATACGCAGTATTTT. Protein product: CASSLVAGGSADTQYF.

V gene TRBV6-5 combines with J gene TRBJ1-1; no clear D gene. Germline CDR1 is MNHEY and CDR2 is SVGAGI. Between the trimmed V and J ends, which lost 2 bases and 8 bases, there was a span of 18 bases. There are 15 residues in the CDR3. Here the CDR3 reads CASSYRRSGRAEAFF. The CDR3 DNA reads TGTGCCAGCAGTTACCGGAGGAGTGGGAGAGCCGAAGCTTTCTTT.

In nucleotides, the CDR3 is TGTGCCATCAGTGAAAGGGGGCCAAGCAATCAGCCCCAGCATTTT. It codes for CAISERGPSNQPQHF. The chain recombines TRBV10-3 with TRBJ1-5; 7 bases match TRBD1. V dropped 3 bases and J dropped 1; count of bases not matched to a gene: 3. The CDR3 totals 15 residues. The germline CDR1 and CDR2 sequences are ENHRY and SYGVKD.

This clonotype was observed a few times. The gene calls are TRBV6-5 and TRBJ2-7; TRBD1 matches at 10 bases. The ends lost 4 bases at V and 3 bases at J; junction bases unmatched: 6. The CDR3 is made up of 15 amino acids. Looked up from germline, CDR1 is MNHEY and CDR2 is SVGAGI. In nucleotides, the CDR3 is TGTGCCAGCAGTTTCACCGGGACAGGGGTCTACGAGCAGTACTTC. Its protein product is CASSFTGTGVYEQYF.

The chain couples TRBV27 to TRBJ1-5; no clear D. This CDR3 is 13 amino acids long. Trimming removed 5 bases from V and 5 bases from J, with 10 bases in between. Germline CDR1 is MNHEY and CDR2 is SMNVEV (reference sequence). This chain's CDR3 is CASSPWRDQPQHF. The CDR3 DNA reads TGTGCCAGCAGTCCCTGGCGGGATCAGCCCCAGCATTTT.

This chain uses TRBV3-1 with TRBJ1-1, with a possible D match to TRBD1 (5 bases). CDR1 and CDR2 from the germline V gene are LGHDT and YNNKEL (reference sequence). The CDR3 spans 15 residues. V was pared by 1 base and J by 12 bases, with 21 bases between. CDR3: CASSQVHRGPGGTFF. Here the CDR3 DNA reads TGTGCCAGCAGCCAAGTACATCGAGGGCCCGGGGGAACTTTCTTT. The full variable domain, completed using reference TRBV3-1 and TRBJ1-1, is DTAVSQTPKYLVTQMGNDKSIKCEQNLGHDTMYWYKQDSKKFLKIMFSYNNKELIINETVPNRFSPKSPDKAHLNLHINSLELGDSAVYFCASSQVHRGPGGTFFGQGTRLTVV.

V gene TRBV20-1 combines with J gene TRBJ2-5, with TRBD1 matching 11 bases. This CDR3 has 14 residues. With V trimmed by 2 bases and J by 4 bases, 3 bases remained unmatched. Per the germline V gene, CDR1 is DFQATT and CDR2 is SNEGSKA (reference sequence). The chain's CDR3 is CSARLGTGGETQYF. The CDR3 DNA is TGCAGTGCTAGATTGGGGACAGGGGGAGAGACCCAGTACTTC.

This rearrangement joins TRBV28 to TRBJ1-2; the match to TRBD1 covers 8 bases. There are 15 residues in the CDR3. Unmatched junction bases numbered 9, after V lost 4 bases and J lost 5 bases. Germline V gives CDR1 MDHEN, CDR2 SYDVKM. CDR3: CASSSMDRDQYGYTF. The CDR3 DNA reads TGTGCCAGCAGTTCTATGGACAGGGACCAGTATGGCTACACCTTC.

CDR3: CASRGQGHQPQHF. In DNA, the CDR3 is TGTGCCAGCAGGGGACAGGGACATCAGCCCCAGCATTTT. The V and J genes are TRBV6-5 and TRBJ1-5; TRBD1 aligns across 9 bases. CDR3 size: 13 residues. The trim removed 6 bases at V and 5 bases at J, leaving 2 bases unmatched. CDR1 and CDR2 from the germline V gene are MNHEY and SVGAGI.

This clonotype showed up just a few times. The rearrangement uses TRBV20-1 and TRBJ2-7, with 10 nucleotides matching TRBD2. Trimming took 6 bases from V and 1 from J; bases not matched to a gene: 3. The CDR3 has 13 amino acids. Germline CDR1 is DFQATT and CDR2 is SNEGSKA (reference sequence). CDR3 sequence (DNA): TGCAGTGCACTAGCGGGGTTTTCCTACGAGCAGTACTTC. Protein sequence: CSALAGFSYEQYF.

The DNA for the CDR3 is TGCAGTGCTAGTATTCCGGGCCAGCAGGAGACCCAGTACTTC. Translating it yields CSASIPGQQETQYF. The gene calls are TRBV20-1 and TRBJ2-5; no clear D gene. The germline gives CDR1 DFQATT, CDR2 SNEGSKA (reference sequence). The ends were cut back, 3 bases at V and 5 bases at J, with 16 bases in the middle. This CDR3 contains 14 residues.

The chain carries TRBV23-1 and TRBJ2-3, with 8 bases lining up with TRBD2. TRBV23-1 is placed among ORFs of uncertain function. The trim removed 5 bases at V and 2 bases at J, leaving 6 bases unmatched. The length of the CDR3 is 15 residues. As DNA, the CDR3 is TGCGCCAGCAGTGAGGCGGGGGGCCCCACAGATACGCAGTATTTT. Its protein is CASSEAGGPTDTQYF.